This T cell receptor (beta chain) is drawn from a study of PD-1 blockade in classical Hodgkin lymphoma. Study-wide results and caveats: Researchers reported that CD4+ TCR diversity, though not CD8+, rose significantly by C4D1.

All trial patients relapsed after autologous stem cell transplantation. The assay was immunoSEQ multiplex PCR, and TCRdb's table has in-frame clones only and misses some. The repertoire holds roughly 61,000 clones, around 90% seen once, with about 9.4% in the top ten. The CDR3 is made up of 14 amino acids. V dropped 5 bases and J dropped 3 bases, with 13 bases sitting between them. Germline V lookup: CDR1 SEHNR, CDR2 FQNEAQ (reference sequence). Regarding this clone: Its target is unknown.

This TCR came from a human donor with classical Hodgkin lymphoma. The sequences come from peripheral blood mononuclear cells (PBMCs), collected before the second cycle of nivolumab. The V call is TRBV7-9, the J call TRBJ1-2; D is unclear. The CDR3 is CASSPNMADYGYTF. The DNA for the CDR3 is TGTGCCAGCAGCCCCAATATGGCGGACTATGGCTACACCTTC.